This TCR beta chain derives from a study of blood T cell repertoires in COVID-19. About the study: Acute and convalescent COVID-19 specimens originated in the United States, Italy and Spain. PBMCs, B-cell-depleted T cells, or T cells were the source of the cDNA or gDNA that made up the material.

Original processing methods: Estimation of nucleated cell counts relied on the amplification of reference gene primers. The method was immunoSEQ multiplex PCR; TCRdb's version includes in-frame clones alone and lacks a portion of them. The V and J calls and clone size are taken from that table; D and trimming were inferred from the DNA. The table records 130,000 to 150,000 clones, about nine tenths of them present only once. Germline CDR1 reads LNHDA; CDR2 reads SQIVND (reference sequence). The CDR3 covers 16 residues. J lost 4 bases, V lost 5 bases, and 9 bases had no gene match. The sequence was obtained from a human donor in a cohort sampled during active COVID-19. This chain links TRBV19 with TRBJ1-4; 8 positions agree with TRBD1. Material for sequencing was peripheral blood. The CDR3 loop is CASSGGQGRFNEKLFF. CDR3 DNA sequence: TGTGCCAGTAGTGGCGGACAGGGTCGCTTTAATGAAAAACTGTTTTTT.